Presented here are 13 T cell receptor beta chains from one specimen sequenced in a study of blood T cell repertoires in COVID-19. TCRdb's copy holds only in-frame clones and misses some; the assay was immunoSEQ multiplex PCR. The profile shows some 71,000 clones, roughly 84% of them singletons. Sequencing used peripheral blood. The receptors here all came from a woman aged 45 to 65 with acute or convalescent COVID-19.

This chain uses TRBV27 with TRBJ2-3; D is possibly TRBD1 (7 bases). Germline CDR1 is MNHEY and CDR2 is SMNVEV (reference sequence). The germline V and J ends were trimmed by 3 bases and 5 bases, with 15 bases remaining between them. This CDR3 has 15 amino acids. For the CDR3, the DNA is TGTGCCAGCAGTTTCAGGGGGGACGTCTTAGATACGCAGTATTTT. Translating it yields CASSFRGDVLDTQYF.

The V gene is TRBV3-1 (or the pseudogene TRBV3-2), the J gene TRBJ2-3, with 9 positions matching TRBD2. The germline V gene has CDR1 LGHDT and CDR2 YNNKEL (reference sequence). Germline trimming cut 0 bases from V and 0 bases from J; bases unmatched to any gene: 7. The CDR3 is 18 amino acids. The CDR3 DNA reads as TGTGCCAGCAGCCAAGATAGCCCCCTAGCGGGAAGCACAGATACGCAGTATTTT. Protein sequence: CASSQDSPLAGSTDTQYF.

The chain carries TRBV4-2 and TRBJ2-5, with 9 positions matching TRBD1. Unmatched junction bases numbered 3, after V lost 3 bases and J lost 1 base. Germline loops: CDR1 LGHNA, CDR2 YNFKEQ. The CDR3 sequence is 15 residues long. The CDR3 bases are TGTGCCAGCAGCCAGTCGACAGGGGGCCAAGAGACCCAGTACTTC. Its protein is CASSQSTGGQETQYF.

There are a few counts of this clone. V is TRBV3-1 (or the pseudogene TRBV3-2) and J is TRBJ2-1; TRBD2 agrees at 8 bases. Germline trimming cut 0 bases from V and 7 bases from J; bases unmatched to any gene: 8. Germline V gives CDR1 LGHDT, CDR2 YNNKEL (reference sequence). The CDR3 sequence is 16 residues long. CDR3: CASSQENGRAGNEQFF. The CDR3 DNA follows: TGTGCCAGCAGCCAAGAAAACGGGAGGGCCGGAAATGAGCAGTTCTTC.

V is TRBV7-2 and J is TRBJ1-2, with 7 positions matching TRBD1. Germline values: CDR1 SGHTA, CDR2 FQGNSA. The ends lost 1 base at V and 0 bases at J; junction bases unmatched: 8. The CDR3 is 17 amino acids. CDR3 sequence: CASSLDRGLVTNYGYTF. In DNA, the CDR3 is TGTGCCAGCAGCTTAGACAGGGGATTGGTTACTAACTATGGCTACACCTTC.

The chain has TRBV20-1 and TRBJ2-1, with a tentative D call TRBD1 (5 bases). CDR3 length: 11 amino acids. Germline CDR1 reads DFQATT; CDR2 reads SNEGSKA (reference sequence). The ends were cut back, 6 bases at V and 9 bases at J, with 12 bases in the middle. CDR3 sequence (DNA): TGCAGTGCCCGGAAGGGGCGTGAGCAGTTCTTC. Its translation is CSARKGREQFF.

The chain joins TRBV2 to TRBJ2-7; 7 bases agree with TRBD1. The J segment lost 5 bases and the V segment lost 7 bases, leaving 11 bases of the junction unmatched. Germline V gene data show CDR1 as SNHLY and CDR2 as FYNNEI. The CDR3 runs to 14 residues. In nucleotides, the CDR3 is TGTGCCAGCACCCTGACAGGGAAGTCAGACGAGCAGTACTTC. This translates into CASTLTGKSDEQYF.

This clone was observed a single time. CDR3: CASSLFAGDLNEQFF. The DNA of the CDR3 is TGTGCCAGCAGCTTGTTTGCGGGAGACCTTAATGAGCAGTTCTTC. This chain joins TRBV5-4 and TRBJ2-1, with 7 bases aligning to TRBD2. J lost 7 bases, V lost 1 base, and 8 bases had no gene match. Germline CDR1 SGHNT, CDR2 YYREEE (reference sequence). This CDR3 is built from 15 residues.

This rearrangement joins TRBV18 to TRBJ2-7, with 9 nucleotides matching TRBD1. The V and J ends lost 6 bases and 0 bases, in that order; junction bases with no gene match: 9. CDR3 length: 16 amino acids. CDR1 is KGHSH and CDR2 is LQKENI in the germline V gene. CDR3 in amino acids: CASSRRGQGVSYEQYF. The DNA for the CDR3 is TGTGCCAGCTCGCGAAGGGGACAGGGCGTCTCCTACGAGCAGTACTTC.

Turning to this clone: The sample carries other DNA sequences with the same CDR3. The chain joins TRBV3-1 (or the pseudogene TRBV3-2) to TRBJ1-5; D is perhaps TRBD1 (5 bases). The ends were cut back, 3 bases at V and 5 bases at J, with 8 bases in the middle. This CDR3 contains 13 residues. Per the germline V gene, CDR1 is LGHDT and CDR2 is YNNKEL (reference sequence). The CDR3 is CASSHQGDQPQHF. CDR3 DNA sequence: TGTGCCAGCAGCCACCAGGGTGATCAGCCCCAGCATTTT.

The CDR3 spells CASSFHRGQFPLFF. CDR3 bases: TGTGCCAGCAGCTTCCATAGAGGGCAGTTTCCACTATTCTTC. This chain uses TRBV11-2 with TRBJ2-1, with D possibly being TRBD2 (5 bases). Germline V gene data show CDR1 as SGHAT and CDR2 as FQNNGV. V lost 3 bases and J 16 bases, leaving 22 bases between the germline ends. CDR3 size: 14 residues.

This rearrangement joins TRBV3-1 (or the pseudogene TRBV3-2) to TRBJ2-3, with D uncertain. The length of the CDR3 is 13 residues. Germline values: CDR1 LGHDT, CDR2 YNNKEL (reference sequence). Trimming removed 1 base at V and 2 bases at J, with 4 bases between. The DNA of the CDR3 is TGTGCCAGCAGCCAAGTCTTCACAGATACGCAGTATTTT. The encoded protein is CASSQVFTDTQYF.

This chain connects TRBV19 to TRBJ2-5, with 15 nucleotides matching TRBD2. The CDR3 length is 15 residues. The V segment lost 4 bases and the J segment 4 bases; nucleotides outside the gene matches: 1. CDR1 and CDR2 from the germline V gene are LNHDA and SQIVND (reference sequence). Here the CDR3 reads CASSTGLAGGETQYF. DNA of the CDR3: TGTGCCAGTAGTACGGGACTAGCGGGAGGAGAGACCCAGTACTTC.